The clone carrying this T cell receptor (beta chain) has a count of ten or more. Its antigen is not known. The germline V gene has CDR1 SGHRS and CDR2 YFSETQ. V was clipped by 6 bases and J by 1 base, with 16 bases between them. This CDR3 comprises 15 residues. TCRdb redid the calling of the 5' RACE reads with MiXCR, one entry per CDR3 protein. The table shows 150,000 to 200,000 distinct CDR3 sequences, with around 18% occurring only once. This sample is part of a study of CD8 T cells in ankylosing spondylitis. Study outcomes and limitations: Within ankylosing spondylitis blood, a TCR beta motif made up of seven to nine highly homologous variants appeared to be characteristic.

The source material was blood, either unsorted or a sorted T cell fraction (not recorded which). This clonotype originated in a male donor with ankylosing spondylitis or in good health (not recorded which). The genes are TRBV5-1 and TRBJ2-5; possible D gene TRBD1, 6 bases. The CDR3 here is CASTEIQGSQETQYF. DNA of the CDR3: TGCGCCAGCACCGAGATACAGGGCAGCCAAGAGACCCAGTACTTC.